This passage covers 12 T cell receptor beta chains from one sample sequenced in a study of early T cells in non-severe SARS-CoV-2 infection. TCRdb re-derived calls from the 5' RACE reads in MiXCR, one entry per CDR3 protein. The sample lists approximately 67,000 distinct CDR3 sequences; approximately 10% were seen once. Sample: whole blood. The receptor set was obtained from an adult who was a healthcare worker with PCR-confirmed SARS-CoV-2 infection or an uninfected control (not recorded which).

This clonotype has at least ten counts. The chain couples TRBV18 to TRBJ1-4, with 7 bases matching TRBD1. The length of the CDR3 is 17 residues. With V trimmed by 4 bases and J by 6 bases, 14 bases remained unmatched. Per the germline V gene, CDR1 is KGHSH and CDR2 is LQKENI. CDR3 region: CASSRRDSLSTDEKLFF. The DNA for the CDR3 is TGTGCCAGCTCACGCCGGGACAGTTTAAGTACTGATGAAAAACTGTTTTTT.

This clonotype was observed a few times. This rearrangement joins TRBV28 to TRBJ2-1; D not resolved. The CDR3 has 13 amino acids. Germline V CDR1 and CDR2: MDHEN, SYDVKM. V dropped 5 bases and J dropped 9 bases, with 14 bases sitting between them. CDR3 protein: CASSPSPGPEQFF. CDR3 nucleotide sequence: TGTGCCAGCAGTCCCTCGCCCGGTCCTGAGCAGTTCTTC.

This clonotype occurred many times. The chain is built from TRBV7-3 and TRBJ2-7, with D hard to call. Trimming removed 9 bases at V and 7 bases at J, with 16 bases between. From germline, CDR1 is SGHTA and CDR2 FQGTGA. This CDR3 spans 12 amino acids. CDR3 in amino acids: CASSKLKREQYF. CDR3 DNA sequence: TGTGCCAGTTCCAAACTAAAGAGGGAGCAGTACTTC.

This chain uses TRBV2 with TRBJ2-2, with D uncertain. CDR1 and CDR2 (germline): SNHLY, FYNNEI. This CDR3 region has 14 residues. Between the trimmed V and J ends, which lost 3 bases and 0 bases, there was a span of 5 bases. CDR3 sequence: CASSERSNTGELFF. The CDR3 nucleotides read TGTGCCAGCAGTGAGAGGTCGAACACCGGGGAGCTGTTTTTT. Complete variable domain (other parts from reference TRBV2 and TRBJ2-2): EPEVTQTPSHQVTQMGQEVILRCVPISNHLYFYWYRQILGQKVEFLVSFYNNEISEKSEIFDDQFSVERPDGSNFTLKIRSTKLEDSAMYFCASSERSNTGELFFGEGSRLTVL.

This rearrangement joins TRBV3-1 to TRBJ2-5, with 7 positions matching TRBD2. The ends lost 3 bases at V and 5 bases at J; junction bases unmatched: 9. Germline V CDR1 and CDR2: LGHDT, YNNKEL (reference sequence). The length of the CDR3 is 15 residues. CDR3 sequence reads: CASSHRRAGDETQYF. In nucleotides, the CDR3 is TGTGCCAGCAGCCACCGGCGGGCGGGAGATGAGACCCAGTACTTC.

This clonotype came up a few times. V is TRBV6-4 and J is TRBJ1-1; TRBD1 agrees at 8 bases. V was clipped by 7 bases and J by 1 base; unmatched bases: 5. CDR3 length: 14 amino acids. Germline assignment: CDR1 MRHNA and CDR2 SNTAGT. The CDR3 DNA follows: TGTGCCAGCAAGGGGGACAGGCAGAACACTGAAGCTTTCTTT. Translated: CASKGDRQNTEAFF.

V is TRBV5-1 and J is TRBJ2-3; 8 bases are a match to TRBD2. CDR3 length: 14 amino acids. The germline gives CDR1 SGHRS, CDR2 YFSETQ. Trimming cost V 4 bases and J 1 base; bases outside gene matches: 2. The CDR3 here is CASSPREGTDTQYF. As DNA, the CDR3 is TGCGCCAGCAGCCCGCGGGAGGGCACAGATACGCAGTATTTT. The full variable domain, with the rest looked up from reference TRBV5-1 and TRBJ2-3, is KAGVTQTPRYLIKTRGQQVTLSCSPISGHRSVSWYQQTPGQGLQFLFEYFSETQRNKGNFPGRFSGRQFSNSRSEMNVSTLELGDSALYLCASSPREGTDTQYFGPGTRLTVL.

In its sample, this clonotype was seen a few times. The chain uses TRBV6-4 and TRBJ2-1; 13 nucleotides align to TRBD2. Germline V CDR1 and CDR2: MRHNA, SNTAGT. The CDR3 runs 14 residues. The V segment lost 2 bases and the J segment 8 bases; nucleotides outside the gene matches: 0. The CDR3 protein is CASSDGLAGDEQFF. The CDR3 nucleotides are TGTGCCAGCAGTGACGGACTAGCGGGAGATGAGCAGTTCTTC.

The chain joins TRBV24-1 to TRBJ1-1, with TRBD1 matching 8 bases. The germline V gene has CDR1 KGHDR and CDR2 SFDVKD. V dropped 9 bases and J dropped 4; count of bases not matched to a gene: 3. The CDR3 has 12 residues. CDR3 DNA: TGTGCCACCGGACAGGGCGGCACTGAAGCTTTCTTT. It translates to CATGQGGTEAFF.

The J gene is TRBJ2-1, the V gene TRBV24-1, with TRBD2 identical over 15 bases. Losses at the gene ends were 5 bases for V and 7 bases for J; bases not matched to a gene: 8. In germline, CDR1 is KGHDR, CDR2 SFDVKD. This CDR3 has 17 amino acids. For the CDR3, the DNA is TGTGCCACCAGTGGGACTAGCGGGAGGGCGAAGGAAAATGAGCAGTTCTTC. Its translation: CATSGTSGRAKENEQFF.

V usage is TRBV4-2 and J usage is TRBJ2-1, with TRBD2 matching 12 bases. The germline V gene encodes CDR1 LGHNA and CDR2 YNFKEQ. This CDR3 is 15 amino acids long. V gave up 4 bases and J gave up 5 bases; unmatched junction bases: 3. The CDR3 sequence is CASSPGLAGHNEQFF. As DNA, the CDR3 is TGTGCCAGCAGCCCGGGACTAGCGGGCCACAATGAGCAGTTCTTC.

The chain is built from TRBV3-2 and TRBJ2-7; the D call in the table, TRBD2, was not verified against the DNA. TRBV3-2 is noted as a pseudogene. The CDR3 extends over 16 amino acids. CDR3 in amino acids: CASSQKRLAGGGEQYF. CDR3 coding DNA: TGTGCCAGCAGCCAAAAGCGCCTAGCGGGAGGAGGGGAGCAGTACTTC.